Listed here are 26 T cell receptor beta chains from one sample, sequenced in a study of blood T cell repertoires in COVID-19. The data were produced by immunoSEQ multiplex PCR, yet TCRdb's version contains in-frame clones alone and is incomplete. The sample gives about 370,000 clones, over 75% of which show up once; about 9.4% is in the top ten. The source material was peripheral blood. Receptor source: a woman aged 30 to 39 with COVID-19, enrolled during active disease.

V gene TRBV24-1 combines with J gene TRBJ2-7; 9 bases are shared with TRBD1. Losses at the gene ends were 4 bases for V and 4 bases for J; bases not matched to a gene: 10. Germline loops: CDR1 KGHDR, CDR2 SFDVKD. This CDR3 is built from 16 residues. The CDR3 nucleotides are TGTGCCACCAGTGACCGCTCCGGGACAGGGAAGTACGAGCAGTACTTC. The encoded protein is CATSDRSGTGKYEQYF.

This clone has just one count. V is TRBV6-5 and J is TRBJ2-1, with a weak D call TRBD1 (5 bases). V lost 6 bases and J lost 6, with 6 bases in between. Per the germline V gene, CDR1 is MNHEY and CDR2 is SVGAGI. The CDR3 spans 11 residues. For the CDR3, the DNA is TGTGCCAGCAGGCAGGGCAATGAGCAGTTCTTC. Translation: CASRQGNEQFF.

The chain is built from TRBV27 and TRBJ2-1; 11 positions match TRBD2. CDR3 length: 18 amino acids. The germline V gene encodes CDR1 MNHEY and CDR2 SMNVEV (reference sequence). Trimming at V came to 6 bases and at J to 0 bases, leaving 10 bases not matched to a gene. The DNA for the CDR3 is TGTGCCAGCAGCACAGGGAGTAGCGGGAGGGTCTCCTACAATGAGCAGTTCTTC. Its protein is CASSTGSSGRVSYNEQFF.

The genes are TRBV6-4 and TRBJ2-1; maybe TRBD2 (5 bases). The CDR3 totals 18 residues. V dropped 2 bases and J dropped 0 bases, with 17 bases sitting between them. The germline CDR1 and CDR2 sequences are MRHNA and SNTAGT. The CDR3 region has the DNA TGTGCCAGCAGTGACCCCTTAGGACTCCGACGCTCCTACAATGAGCAGTTCTTC. This translates into CASSDPLGLRRSYNEQFF.

The chain recombines TRBV5-6 with TRBJ2-7, with 8 bases matching TRBD2. V gave up 2 bases and J gave up 3 bases; unmatched junction bases: 4. CDR3 length equals 14 residues. CDR1 is SGHDT and CDR2 is YYEEEE in the germline V gene. The CDR3 sequence: CASSFGGVLYEQYF. The CDR3 nucleotides read TGTGCCAGCAGCTTCGGGGGGGTTCTCTACGAGCAGTACTTC.

V gene TRBV7-2 combines with J gene TRBJ2-7; 8 bases map to TRBD2. V lost 1 base and J lost 2; bases outside the gene matches: 4. Germline values: CDR1 SGHTA, CDR2 FQGNSA. The CDR3 sequence is 15 residues long. CDR3 nucleotides: TGTGCCAGCAGCTTAGGCGGGAGGTCCCCCTACGAGCAGTACTTC. It encodes CASSLGGRSPYEQYF.

This clone has just one count. This chain links TRBV6-1 with TRBJ1-5; 8 bases map to TRBD1. The CDR3 runs 15 residues. Germline CDR1 and CDR2: MNHNS and SASEGT. V trimming: 1 base; J trimming: 7 bases; junction bases outside the gene matches: 6. The CDR3 loop is CASSEGPGGIQPQHF. In nucleotides, the CDR3 is TGTGCCAGCAGTGAAGGGCCAGGGGGCATACAGCCCCAGCATTTT.

The V gene is TRBV2, the J gene TRBJ2-2; maybe TRBD1 (6 bases). Trimming stripped 5 bases from V and 6 bases from J, with 10 bases between. The CDR3 covers 13 residues. Germline V gives CDR1 SNHLY, CDR2 FYNNEI. CDR3 sequence reads: CASSYGGAGELFF. DNA of the CDR3: TGTGCCAGCAGTTATGGGGGCGCCGGGGAGCTGTTTTTT.

The chain couples TRBV11-2 to TRBJ2-1; 13 bases are shared with TRBD2. CDR1 is SGHAT and CDR2 is FQNNGV in the germline V gene. Trimming removed 6 bases from V and 9 bases from J; junction bases left unmatched: 5. This CDR3 is 14 amino acids long. For the CDR3, the DNA is TGTGCCAGCAGAGGACTAGCGGGAGATAGTGAGCAGTTCTTC. Amino acids: CASRGLAGDSEQFF.

This chain uses TRBV3-1 (or the pseudogene TRBV3-2) with TRBJ2-6; D remains unclear. From germline, CDR1 is LGHDT and CDR2 YNNKEL (reference sequence). V dropped 2 bases and J dropped 0 bases, with 8 bases sitting between them. This CDR3 has 16 amino acids. The CDR3 here is CASSQLRSSGANVLTF. The CDR3 DNA sequence: TGTGCCAGCAGCCAACTACGGAGCTCTGGGGCCAACGTCCTGACTTTC.

The CDR3 sequence: CASSEQGSQPQHF. Written as DNA, the CDR3 is TGTGCCAGCAGCGAACAGGGAAGCCAGCCCCAGCATTTT. V gene TRBV9 combines with J gene TRBJ1-5, with D possibly TRBD1 on 6 matching bases. Looked up from germline, CDR1 is SGDLS and CDR2 is YYNGEE. The CDR3 spans 13 residues. Trimming removed 3 bases from V and 7 bases from J, with 11 bases in between.

The chain uses TRBV4-1 and TRBJ2-7; tentatively, D is TRBD2 (6 bases). This CDR3 contains 15 residues. The V end was cut by 0 bases, the J end by 5 bases, with 14 bases between. Germline assignment: CDR1 MGHRA and CDR2 YSYEKL. CDR3 coding DNA: TGCGCCAGCAGCCAAGAAGGACTACCGACAAACGAGCAGTACTTC. Residues: CASSQEGLPTNEQYF.

V usage is TRBV6-6 and J usage is TRBJ1-4; the D gene is possibly TRBD1 (5 bases). The CDR3 totals 14 residues. V lost 2 bases to trimming and J lost 8 bases, with 12 bases between them. Germline values: CDR1 MNHNY, CDR2 SVGAGI (reference sequence). The CDR3 loop reads CASSYGQGGEKLFF. The CDR3 region has the DNA TGTGCCAGCAGTTACGGGCAGGGTGGAGAAAAACTGTTTTTT.

The rearrangement uses TRBV18 and TRBJ1-2; 8 positions agree with TRBD1. CDR3 length: 13 amino acids. Per the germline V gene, CDR1 is KGHSH and CDR2 is LQKENI. With 6 bases clipped from V and 7 bases from J, the junction kept 7 bases outside the gene matches. The CDR3 here is CASSTGTGSGYTF. The CDR3 DNA reads TGTGCCAGCTCTACCGGGACAGGAAGTGGCTACACCTTC.

The chain carries TRBV28 and TRBJ2-1; 10 positions agree with TRBD2. V dropped 11 bases and J dropped 4; count of bases not matched to a gene: 8. From germline, CDR1 is MDHEN and CDR2 SYDVKM. CDR3 length equals 14 residues. The CDR3 coding sequence is TGTGCCGAGGGGGCTAGCGGGAGATACAATGAGCAGTTCTTC. Residues: CAEGASGRYNEQFF.

V gene TRBV21-1 combines with J gene TRBJ1-3; the D segment call TRBD1 is taken from the table without a DNA check. TRBV21-1 is a known pseudogene. The CDR3 consists of 14 residues. CDR3 DNA sequence: TGTGCCAGCAGATGTAACGACAGGTTCAACACCATATATTTT. Amino acid sequence: CASRCNDRFNTIYF.

The chain uses TRBV7-2 and TRBJ1-3; D not certain. The ends were cut back, 3 bases at V and 0 bases at J, with 9 bases in the middle. Germline V lookup: CDR1 SGHTA, CDR2 FQGNSA. The CDR3 totals 15 residues. The CDR3 sequence is CASSFGHHSGNTIYF. CDR3 nucleotide sequence: TGTGCCAGCAGCTTTGGGCATCACTCTGGAAACACCATATATTTT.

The chain is built from TRBV9 and TRBJ2-1; possibly TRBD2 for D (5 bases). The germline CDR1 and CDR2 sequences are SGDLS and YYNGEE. Trimming shortened V by 0 bases and J by 6 bases, and 7 bases separated the two germline ends. The CDR3 extends over 13 amino acids. DNA of the CDR3: TGTGCCAGCAGCGTAGGCGGAGGCAATGAGCAGTTCTTC. Amino acids: CASSVGGGNEQFF.

The chain is built from TRBV5-1 and TRBJ1-3, with 9 bases lining up with TRBD1. The CDR3 is made up of 16 amino acids. The germline gives CDR1 SGHRS, CDR2 YFSETQ. J lost 3 bases, V lost 4 bases, and 8 bases had no gene match. Here the CDR3 DNA reads TGCGCCAGCAGCGCCGCCGGGACAGGGTATGGAAACACCATATATTTT. Residues: CASSAAGTGYGNTIYF. The full variable domain, in which reference TRBV5-1 and TRBJ1-3 provide the parts outside the CDR3, is KAGVTQTPRYLIKTRGQQVTLSCSPISGHRSVSWYQQTPGQGLQFLFEYFSETQRNKGNFPGRFSGRQFSNSRSEMNVSTLELGDSALYLCASSAAGTGYGNTIYFGEGSWLTVV.

The rearrangement joins TRBV30 to TRBJ1-2; D unresolved. This CDR3 is 17 amino acids long. Germline V gene data show CDR1 as GTSNPN and CDR2 as SVGIG (reference sequence). Trimming removed 3 bases at V and 3 bases at J, with 23 bases between. For the CDR3, the DNA is TGTGCCTGGAGCCCCCCGCCGACGGCCCGGGGAGACTATGGCTACACCTTC. This gives the protein CAWSPPPTARGDYGYTF.

The chain employs TRBV24-1 and TRBJ2-2; no clear D. The germline gives CDR1 KGHDR, CDR2 SFDVKD. The CDR3 consists of 15 residues. V dropped 0 bases and J dropped 4 bases, with 8 bases sitting between them. DNA of the CDR3: TGTGCCACCAGTGATTTGGGCAGGCCCACCGGGGAGCTGTTTTTT. Residues: CATSDLGRPTGELFF.

The V and J genes are TRBV6-5 and TRBJ2-1; a weak D match, TRBD2 (6 bases). Germline CDR1 is MNHEY and CDR2 is SVGAGI. The V end was cut by 4 bases, the J end by 0 bases, with 7 bases between. This CDR3 has 14 residues. CDR3 DNA sequence: TGTGCCAGCAGTTTAGCGGACTCCTACAATGAGCAGTTCTTC. Translated: CASSLADSYNEQFF.

This chain links TRBV25-1 with TRBJ2-7, with D perhaps TRBD1 (5 bases). The CDR3 length is 12 residues. Germline loops: CDR1 MGHDK, CDR2 SYGVNS. Trimming took 6 bases from V and 6 from J, leaving 12 bases between them. The chain's CDR3 is CASSSRQSEQYF. CDR3 coding DNA: TGTGCCAGCAGCAGCAGACAGAGCGAGCAGTACTTC.

The V and J genes are TRBV12-1 and TRBJ2-3; the DNA was not compared with TRBD2, the D call given in the table. TRBV12-1 is classified as a pseudogene. The CDR3 contains 21 residues. The CDR3 protein is CASSRTTGLAGVLVGTDTQYF. In nucleotides, the CDR3 is TGTGCCAGCAGCCGGACAACCGGGCTAGCGGGAGTCCTAGTCGGCACAGATACGCAGTATTTT.

The J gene is TRBJ2-7, the V gene TRBV5-1, with a weak D call TRBD1 (6 bases). This CDR3 is 13 amino acids long. In germline, CDR1 is SGHRS, CDR2 YFSETQ. With 4 bases removed from V and 5 bases from J, the gap between germline ends came to 13 bases. The CDR3 spells CASSPSGVHEQYF. In DNA, the CDR3 is TGCGCCAGCAGCCCCTCAGGGGTCCACGAGCAGTACTTC.

This chain connects TRBV29-1 to TRBJ2-5, with D perhaps TRBD1 (5 bases). The V and J ends lost 7 bases and 1 base respectively, with 10 bases between them. The CDR3 consists of 12 residues. Per germline, CDR1 SQVTM and CDR2 ANQGSEA. The CDR3 DNA reads TGCAGCGCTCTGACAGCCCAAGAGACCCAGTACTTC. Translated: CSALTAQETQYF.